One TCR beta chain is described in this entry. Its antigen remains unknown. One junction end disagrees with the germline gene, perhaps due to a read error. The data belong to a study of tumor and adjacent non-tumor tissue in lung cancer. The study, taken as a whole, reports: Compared with tumor, normal lung showed significantly lower TCR diversity. Top 100 clones took a larger repertoire share in normal lung.

The library came from three nested PCR rounds adapted from ARM-PCR protocols. MiXCR, run by TCRdb on the multiplex PCR reads, gives a single entry per CDR3 protein. The table has roughly 200,000 distinct CDR3 sequences, 60% to 85% seen once; the top ten hold almost 25%. The CDR3 is 13 amino acids. CDR1 and CDR2 (germline): MDHEN, SYDVKM. No cell sorting was done before RNA was extracted from the tissue. Chemotherapy-naive patients with new lung cancer underwent thoracic surgery in China, August–November 2014. The sequenced material came from lung tumor tissue. The sequence was collected from a man in his fifties or sixties with non-small cell lung cancer. The chain recombines TRBV28 with TRBJ1-2, with 8 bases matching TRBD1. The DNA for the CDR3 is TGTGCCAGTTCGGGCGGACAGGGTGGGGGCTGCACCTTC. Amino acids: CASSGGQGGGCTF.